This T cell receptor (beta chain) came from a study of blood T cell repertoires in COVID-19. V shed 4 bases and J 2 bases; nucleotides not matched to a gene: 2. CDR3 length equals 14 residues. Per the germline V gene, CDR1 is MNHEY and CDR2 is SVGEGT. Profiled with immunoSEQ multiplex PCR; TCRdb holds only in-frame clones, not every one. The sample consists of under 250,000 clones, around 82% of them appearing once. Sequenced: peripheral blood. The rearrangement links TRBV6-2 or TRBV6-3 to TRBJ1-5, with TRBD1 matching over 7 bases. The sequence came from a man aged 50 to 59 with active or convalescent COVID-19. The CDR3 loop reads CASSWDSGNQPQHF. CDR3 bases: TGTGCCAGCAGTTGGGACAGCGGCAATCAGCCCCAGCATTTT.